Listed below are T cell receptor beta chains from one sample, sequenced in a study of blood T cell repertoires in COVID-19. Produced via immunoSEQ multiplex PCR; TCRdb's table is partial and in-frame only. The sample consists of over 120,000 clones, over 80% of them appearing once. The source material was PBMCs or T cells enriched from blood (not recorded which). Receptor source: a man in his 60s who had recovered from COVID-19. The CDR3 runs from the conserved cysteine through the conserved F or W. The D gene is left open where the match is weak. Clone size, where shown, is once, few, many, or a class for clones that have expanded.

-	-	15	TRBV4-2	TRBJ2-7	TGTGCCAGCAGCCAAGATAATAGGGGAGGATACGAGCAGTACTTC	CASSQDNRGGYEQYF
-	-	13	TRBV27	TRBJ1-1	TGTGCCAGCAGTTGGGGCACTTCGACTGAAGCTTTCTTT	CASSWGTSTEAFF
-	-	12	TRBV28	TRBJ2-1	TGTGCCACCGCGGTCCCCCACAATGAGCAGTTCTTC	CATAVPHNEQFF
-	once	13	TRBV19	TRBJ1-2	TGTGCCCTCCTCGGGGGGCCGGTTGGTGGCTACACCTTC	CALLGGPVGGYTF
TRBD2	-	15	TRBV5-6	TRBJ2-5	TGTGCCAGCAGCTTGCTAGCGGGAGCCCAAGAGACCCAGTACTTC	CASSLLAGAQETQYF
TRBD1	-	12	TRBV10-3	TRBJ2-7	TGTGCCACTTGGACAGGGGCCTACGAGCAGTACTTC	CATWTGAYEQYF
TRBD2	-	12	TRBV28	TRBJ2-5	TGTGCCAGCAGTTTACCTGGGGGGGCCCAGTACTTC	CASSLPGGAQYF
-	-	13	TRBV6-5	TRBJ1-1	TGTGCCAGCAGTTACTCGCGTGGCACTGAAGCTTTCTTT	CASSYSRGTEAFF
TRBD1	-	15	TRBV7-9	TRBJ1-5	TGTGCCAGCAGCCGGACCGGGACAGGGTATCAGCCCCAGCATTTT	CASSRTGTGYQPQHF
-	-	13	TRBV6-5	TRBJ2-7	TGTGCCAGCAGTTACTCCCAGTCCTACGAGCAGTACTTC	CASSYSQSYEQYF
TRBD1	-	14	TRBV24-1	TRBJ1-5	TGTGCCACCAGTGACAGGGGGCTAATTCAGCCCCAGCATTTT	CATSDRGLIQPQHF
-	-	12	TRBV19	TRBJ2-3	TGTGCCAGTAGTTTAAACACAGATACGCAGTATTTT	CASSLNTDTQYF
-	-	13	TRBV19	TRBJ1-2	TGTGCCAGTAGTATCAGGGTTCTCTATGGCTACACCTTC	CASSIRVLYGYTF